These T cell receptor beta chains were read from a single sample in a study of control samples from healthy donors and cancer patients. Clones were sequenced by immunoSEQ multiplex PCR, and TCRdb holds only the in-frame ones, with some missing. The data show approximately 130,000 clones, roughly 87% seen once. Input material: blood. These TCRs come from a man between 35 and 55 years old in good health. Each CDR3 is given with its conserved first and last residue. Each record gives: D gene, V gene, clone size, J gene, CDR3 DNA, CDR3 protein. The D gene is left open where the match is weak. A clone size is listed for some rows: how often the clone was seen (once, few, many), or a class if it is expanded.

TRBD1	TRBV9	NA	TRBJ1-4	TGTGCCAGCAGCGTAGGGGCCGGGACAGTTAATGAAAAACTGTTTTTT	CASSVGAGTVNEKLFF
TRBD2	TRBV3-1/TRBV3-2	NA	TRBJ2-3	TGTGCCAGCAGGAGACGGGGGGGTGGCACAGATACGCAGTATTTT	CASRRRGGGTDTQYF
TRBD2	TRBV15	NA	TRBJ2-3	TGTGCCACCAGCGGCCTGCGGGAGATCACAGATACGCAGTATTTT	CATSGLREITDTQYF
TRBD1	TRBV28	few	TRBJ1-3	TGTGCCAGCAGGTCTGACAGGGTACCTGGAAACACCATATATTTT	CASRSDRVPGNTIYF
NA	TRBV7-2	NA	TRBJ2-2	TGTGCCAGCAGCTTATCAAGGAACACCGGGGAGCTGTTTTTT	CASSLSRNTGELFF
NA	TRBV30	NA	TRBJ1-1	TGTGCCTGGAGTGGGCAGCCAAACACTGAAGCTTTCTTT	CAWSGQPNTEAFF
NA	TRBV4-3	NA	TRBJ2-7	TGCGCCAGCAGCCAAGTTCTCACGGCACAGGGCGGGCAGTACTTC	CASSQVLTAQGGQYF
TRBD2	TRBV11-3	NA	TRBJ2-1	TGTGCCAGCAGCTTGGGGGGACTAGCGGGTGACAATGAGCAGTTCTTC	CASSLGGLAGDNEQFF
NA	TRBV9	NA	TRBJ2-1	TGTGCCAGCAGCGCGACGATCAAACCCAGTATTGAGCAGTTCTTC	CASSATIKPSIEQFF
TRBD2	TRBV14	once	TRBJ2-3	TGTGCCAGCAGCCAAGATCGGGGGGGAATAACCACAGATACGCAGTATTTT	CASSQDRGGITTDTQYF
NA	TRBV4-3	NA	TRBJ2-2	TGCGCCAGCAGCCCATGGACACGGAACACCGGGGAGCTGTTTTTT	CASSPWTRNTGELFF
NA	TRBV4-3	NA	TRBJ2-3	TGCGCCAGCAGCCAAGGGGGGGCTCCAAGGGGAGATACGCAGTATTTT	CASSQGGAPRGDTQYF
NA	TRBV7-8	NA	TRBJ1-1	TGTGCCAGCAGCTTAGCAGGGTACCCTGAAGCTTTCTTT	CASSLAGYPEAFF
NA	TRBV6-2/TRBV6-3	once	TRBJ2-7	TGTGCCAGCAGTAGAGACGGCTACGAGCAGTACTTC	CASSRDGYEQYF
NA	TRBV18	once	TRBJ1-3	TGTGCCAGCTCACCACGTACTGGAAACACCATATATTTT	CASSPRTGNTIYF
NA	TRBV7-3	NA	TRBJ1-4	TGTGCCAGCAGCTTAGACGGGACGGAGGCGACTAATGAAAAACTGTTTTTT	CASSLDGTEATNEKLFF
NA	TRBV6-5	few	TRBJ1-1	TGTGCCAGCAGTAATCGACAGTGGAACACTGAAGCTTTCTTT	CASSNRQWNTEAFF
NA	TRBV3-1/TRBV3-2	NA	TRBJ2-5	TGTGCCAGCAGCCAAGATTCTGACTTCCAAGAGACCCAGTACTTC	CASSQDSDFQETQYF
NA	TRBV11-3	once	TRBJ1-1	TGTGCCAGCAGCTTAGTTCCCGGTGCGGGCGGGGCGAACACTGAAGCTTTCTTT	CASSLVPGAGGANTEAFF
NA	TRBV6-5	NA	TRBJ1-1	TGTGCCAGCAGGCTCCACACAGGGAACACTGAAGCTTTCTTT	CASRLHTGNTEAFF
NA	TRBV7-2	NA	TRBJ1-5	TGTGCCAGCAGCTTAGCGCTCGGGGGGGCCGCCGGGGGGCAGCCCCAGCATTTT	CASSLALGGAAGGQPQHF
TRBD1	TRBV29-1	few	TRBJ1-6	TGCAGCGTTCAAGGGACAGGGGTAGGTTCACCCCTCCACTTT	CSVQGTGVGSPLHF
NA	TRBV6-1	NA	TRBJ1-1	TGTGCCAGCAGTGAGAGACTGGGCACTGAAGCTTTCTTT	CASSERLGTEAFF
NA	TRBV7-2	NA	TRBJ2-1	TGTGCCAGCAGCGAGATACTAGGTAGCTCCTACAATGAGCAGTTCTTC	CASSEILGSSYNEQFF
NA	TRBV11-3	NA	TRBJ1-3	TGTGCCAGCAGCTTAAGCAGGGGCTCTGGAAACACCATATATTTT	CASSLSRGSGNTIYF
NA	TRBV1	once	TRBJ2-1	NA	CTSSPVGTGAYNEQFF
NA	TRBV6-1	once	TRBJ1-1	TGTGCCAGCAGTCCCCTCGACAGGCTGAACACTGAAGCTTTCTTT	CASSPLDRLNTEAFF
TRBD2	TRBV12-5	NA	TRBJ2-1	TGTGCTAGTGGTTTGGTAACGGGGGGGGCTTACAATGAGCAGTTCTTC	CASGLVTGGAYNEQFF
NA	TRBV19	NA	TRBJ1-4	TGTGCCAGTAGTGGGAACAGGAGAAAAAAACTGTTTTTT	CASSGNRRKKLFF
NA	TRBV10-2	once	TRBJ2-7	TGCGCCAGCCTACGCGGGGGCGGGGAGCAGTACTTC	CASLRGGGEQYF
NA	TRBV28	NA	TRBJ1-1	TGTGCCAGCAGGGGGTGGGTACTGAACACTGAAGCTTTCTTT	CASRGWVLNTEAFF
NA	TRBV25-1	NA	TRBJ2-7	TGTGCCAGCAGCCGGGCAGGGTACTTCTACGAGCAGTACTTC	CASSRAGYFYEQYF
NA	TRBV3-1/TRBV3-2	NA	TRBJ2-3	TGTGCCAGCAGCCAAACCATGTATATGCGGTATTTT	CASSQTMYMRYF
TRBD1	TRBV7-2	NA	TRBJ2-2	TGTGCCAGCAGCCCCAGGACAGGGGCGAGGGACGGGGAGCTGTTTTTT	CASSPRTGARDGELFF
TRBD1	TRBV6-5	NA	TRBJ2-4	TGTGCCAGCAGTTACAGCTTTGGACAGGGGAAGCACATTCAGTACTTC	CASSYSFGQGKHIQYF
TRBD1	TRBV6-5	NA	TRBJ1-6	TGTGCCAGCAGTTACTCGGGCAGGGGGAACTCACCCCTCCACTTT	CASSYSGRGNSPLHF
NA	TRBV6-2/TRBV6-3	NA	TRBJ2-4	TGTGCCAGCAGTTACTCGGCCATTGCCAAAAACATTCAGTACTTC	CASSYSAIAKNIQYF
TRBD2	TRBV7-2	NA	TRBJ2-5	TGTGCCAGCAGTCCCACGCGGGGGGGCCGGGAGACCCAGTACTTC	CASSPTRGGRETQYF
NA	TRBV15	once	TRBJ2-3	TGTGCCACCAGCTGGGAGGGGGGAGATACGCAGTATTTT	CATSWEGGDTQYF
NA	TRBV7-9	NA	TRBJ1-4	TGTGCCAGTCAGGGGCCGGGGGGTGAAAAACTGTTTTTT	CASQGPGGEKLFF
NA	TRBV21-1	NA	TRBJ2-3	TGTGCCAGCAGACAGGGGTCCCGCACAGATACGCAGTATTTT	CASRQGSRTDTQYF
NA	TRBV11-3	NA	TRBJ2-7	TGTGCCAGCAGGCGGGGAGGACGTGAAACCTACGAGCAGTACTTC	CASRRGGRETYEQYF
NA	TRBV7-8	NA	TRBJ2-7	TGTGCCAGCAGCTTAGATACCCTCTACGAGCAGTACTTC	CASSLDTLYEQYF
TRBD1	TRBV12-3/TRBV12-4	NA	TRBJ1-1	TGTGCCACATCGCCGGGACAGGGGCACGGGGCTTTCTTT	CATSPGQGHGAFF
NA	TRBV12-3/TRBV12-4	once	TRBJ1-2	TGTGCCAGCAAGTATAGGGACCACTATGGCTACACCTTC	CASKYRDHYGYTF
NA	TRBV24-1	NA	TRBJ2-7	TGTGCCACCAGTGACCCTCGTGAAACCCTAGGGAACGAGCAGTACTTC	CATSDPRETLGNEQYF
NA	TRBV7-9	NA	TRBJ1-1	TGTGCCAGCAGCTTAATAGGGGTTGAAGCTTTCTTT	CASSLIGVEAFF
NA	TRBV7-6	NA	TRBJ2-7	TGTGCCAGCAGCTGGGGACGGGAAAACTACGAGCAGTACTTC	CASSWGRENYEQYF
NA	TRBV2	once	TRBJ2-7	TGTGCCAGCAGCACTACAGGAGGCTTCGTACCCGAGCAGTACTTC	CASSTTGGFVPEQYF
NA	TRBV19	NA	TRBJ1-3	TGTGCCAGTAGTATTGCGGAGAACACCATATATTTT	CASSIAENTIYF
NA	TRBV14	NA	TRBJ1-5	TGTGCCAGCAGCATAACCCGGGGACAGCCCCAGCATTTT	CASSITRGQPQHF
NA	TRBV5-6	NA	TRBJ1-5	TGTGCCAGCAGCCGAACCCCCCGCAGTCTCAATCAGCCCCAGCATTTT	CASSRTPRSLNQPQHF
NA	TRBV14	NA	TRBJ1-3	TGTGCCAGCAGCCCAGGGTTATGGGCCAGGGGTGTTGAAAACACCATATATTTT	CASSPGLWARGVENTIYF
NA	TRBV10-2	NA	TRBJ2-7	TGCGCCAGCAAGGAGGGGCCGGGGATCTACGAGCAGTACTTC	CASKEGPGIYEQYF
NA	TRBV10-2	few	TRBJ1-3	TGCGCCAGCAGTGAGTCAAGGAACTCTGGAAACACCATATATTTT	CASSESRNSGNTIYF
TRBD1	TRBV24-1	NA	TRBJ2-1	TGTGCCACCAGTGATCTCAGGGGGCCACAGGGAAATGAGCAGTTCTTC	CATSDLRGPQGNEQFF
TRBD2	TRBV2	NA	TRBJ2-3	TGTGCCAGCAGTGTGGGACTAGCGGGGATAGATACGCAGTATTTT	CASSVGLAGIDTQYF